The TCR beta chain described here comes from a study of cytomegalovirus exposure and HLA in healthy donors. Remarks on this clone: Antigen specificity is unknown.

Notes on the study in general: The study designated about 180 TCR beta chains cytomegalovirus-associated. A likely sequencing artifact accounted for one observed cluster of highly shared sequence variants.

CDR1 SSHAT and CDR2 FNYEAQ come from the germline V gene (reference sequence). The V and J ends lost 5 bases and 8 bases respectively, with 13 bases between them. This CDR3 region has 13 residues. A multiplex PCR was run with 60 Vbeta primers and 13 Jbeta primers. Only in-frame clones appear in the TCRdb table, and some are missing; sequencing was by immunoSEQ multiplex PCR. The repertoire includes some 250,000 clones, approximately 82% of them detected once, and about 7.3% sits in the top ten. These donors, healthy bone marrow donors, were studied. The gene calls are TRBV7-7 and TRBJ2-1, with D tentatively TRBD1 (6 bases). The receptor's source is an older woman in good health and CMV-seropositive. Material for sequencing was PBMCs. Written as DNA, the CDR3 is TGTGCCAGCAGCCGAACAGGGTTGGATGAGCAGTTCTTC. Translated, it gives CASSRTGLDEQFF. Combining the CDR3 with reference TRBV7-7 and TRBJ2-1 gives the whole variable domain GAGVSQSPRYKVTKRGQDVTLRCDPISSHATLYWYQQALGQGPEFLTYFNYEAQPDKSGLPSDRFSAERPEGSISTLTIQRTEQRDSAMYRCASSRTGLDEQFFGPGTRLTVL.